The entry below gives a single T cell receptor (beta chain) sequence along with its context. No antigen is known for it. A universal primer site and UMIs were added as TCR cDNA was made by 5'RACE template switching. TCRdb re-called the 5' RACE reads through MiXCR, storing one row per CDR3 protein. The sample includes approximately 260,000 distinct CDR3 sequences, around 4.9% of them seen just once. This entry is derived from a study of T cells after yellow fever vaccination. The study, taken as a whole, reports: Contaminants from the bulk population, in the form of abundant clonotypes, could be found in FACS-sorted repertoires. A faster peak, day 5 versus 15, was reached by the weaker secondary response. Subsequent booster samples again held most clones from primary vaccination (96% CD4, roughly 88% CD8).

Germline V lookup: CDR1 KGHSH, CDR2 LQKENI. Trimming removed 2 bases at V and 0 bases at J, with 14 bases between. This CDR3 region has 16 residues. The chain couples TRBV18 to TRBJ2-7; no firm D call. The specimen was CD4+ T cells sorted from PBMCs, collected on the day of the yellow fever booster vaccination. The sequence was obtained from a man aged 18 to 29 who received the YFV17D yellow fever vaccine. The CDR3 DNA follows: TGTGCCAGCTCACCATTTGAAGCCCTGGGCTCCTACGAGCAGTACTTC. The encoded protein is CASSPFEALGSYEQYF.